The sample holds one count of the clone carrying this T cell receptor beta chain. These data originate in a study of control samples from healthy donors and cancer patients. Profiled with immunoSEQ multiplex PCR; TCRdb holds only in-frame clones, not every one. The data contain some 190,000 clones, about 89% of them seen just once; the ten biggest clones take up approximately 1.8%. The CDR3 totals 13 residues. Germline assignment: CDR1 SGHAT and CDR2 FQNNGV. The V and J ends lost 8 bases and 5 bases respectively, with 16 bases between them. V and J are TRBV11-2 and TRBJ2-7; either TRBD1 or TRBD2 may supply D (6 bases each). Sequencing was performed on blood. The source of this sequence is a man aged 25-40 years in good health. CDR3 sequence reads: CASLGLGGNEQYF. The CDR3 DNA is TGTGCCAGCTTGGGGTTAGGGGGGAACGAGCAGTACTTC.